This entry describes one TCR beta chain. The table came from immunoSEQ multiplex PCR; TCRdb's copy has only in-frame clones and leaves some out. This sample carries tens of thousands of clones, roughly 84% of them seen once, and the ten largest clones take 8.5% to 10%. Germline V gene lookup returns CDR1 SGHDT and CDR2 YYEEEE. V was clipped by 4 bases and J by 7 bases; unmatched bases: 7. This CDR3 has 13 amino acids. The data originate from a study of blood T cell repertoires in COVID-19. Turning to the study itself: The United States, Italy and Spain provided the acute and convalescent COVID-19 samples. From T cells, B-cell-depleted T cells, or PBMCs came the material, which was cDNA or gDNA.

The sample consisted of peripheral blood. This TCR was recovered from a man at least 80 years old with active COVID-19. The chain uses TRBV5-6 and TRBJ1-2; 7 bases fit TRBD1. The CDR3 DNA follows: TGTGCCAGCAGCATGGGGACAGTTCCTGGCTACACCTTC. This translates into CASSMGTVPGYTF.